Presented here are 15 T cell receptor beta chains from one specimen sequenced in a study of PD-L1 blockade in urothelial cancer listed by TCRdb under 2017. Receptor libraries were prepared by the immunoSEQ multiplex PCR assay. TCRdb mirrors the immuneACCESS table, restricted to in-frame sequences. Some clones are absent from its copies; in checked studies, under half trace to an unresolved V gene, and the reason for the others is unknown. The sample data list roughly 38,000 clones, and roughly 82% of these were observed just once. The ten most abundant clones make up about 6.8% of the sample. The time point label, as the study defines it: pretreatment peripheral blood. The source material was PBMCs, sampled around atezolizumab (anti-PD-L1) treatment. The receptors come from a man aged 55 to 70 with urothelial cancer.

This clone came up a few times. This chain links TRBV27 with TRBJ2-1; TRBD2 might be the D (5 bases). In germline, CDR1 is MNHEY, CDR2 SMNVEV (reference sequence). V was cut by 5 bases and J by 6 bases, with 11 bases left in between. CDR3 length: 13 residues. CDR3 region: CASSTTRGNEQFF. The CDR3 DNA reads TGTGCCAGCAGTACCACCCGGGGCAATGAGCAGTTCTTC.

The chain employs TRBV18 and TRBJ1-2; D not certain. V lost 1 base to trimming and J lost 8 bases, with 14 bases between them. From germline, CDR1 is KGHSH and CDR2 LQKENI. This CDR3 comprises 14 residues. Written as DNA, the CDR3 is TGTGCCAGCTCACCACTCACCCGCGCGGAGGGCTACACCTTC. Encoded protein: CASSPLTRAEGYTF.

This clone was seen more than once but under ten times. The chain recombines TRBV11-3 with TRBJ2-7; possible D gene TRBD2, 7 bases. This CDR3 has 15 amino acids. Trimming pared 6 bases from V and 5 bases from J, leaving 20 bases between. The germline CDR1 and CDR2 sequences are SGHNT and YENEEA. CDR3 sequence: CASRASEGGRNEQYF. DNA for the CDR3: TGTGCCAGCAGGGCATCTGAGGGGGGGAGGAACGAGCAGTACTTC.

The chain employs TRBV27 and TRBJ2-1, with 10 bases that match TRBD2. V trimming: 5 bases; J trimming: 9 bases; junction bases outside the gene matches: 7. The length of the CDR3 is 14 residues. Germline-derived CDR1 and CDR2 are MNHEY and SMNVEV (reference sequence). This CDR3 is CASSLTSGWGEQFF. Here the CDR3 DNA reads TGTGCCAGCAGTCTGACTAGCGGGTGGGGTGAGCAGTTCTTC.

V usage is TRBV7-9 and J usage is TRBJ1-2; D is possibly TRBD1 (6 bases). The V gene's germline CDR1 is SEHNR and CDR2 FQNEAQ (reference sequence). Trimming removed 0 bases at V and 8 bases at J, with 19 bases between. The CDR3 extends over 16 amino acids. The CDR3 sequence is CASSLAARDTWQGYTF. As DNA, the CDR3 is TGTGCCAGCAGCTTAGCGGCTCGGGACACCTGGCAAGGCTACACCTTC.

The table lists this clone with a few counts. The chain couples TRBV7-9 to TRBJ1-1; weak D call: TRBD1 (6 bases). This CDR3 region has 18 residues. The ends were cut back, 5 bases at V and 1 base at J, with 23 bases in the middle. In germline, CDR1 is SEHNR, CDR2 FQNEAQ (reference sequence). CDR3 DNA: TGTGCCAGCAGCCCCCGCGGTGCGGGGGGCGTAAGGAACACTGAAGCTTTCTTT. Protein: CASSPRGAGGVRNTEAFF.

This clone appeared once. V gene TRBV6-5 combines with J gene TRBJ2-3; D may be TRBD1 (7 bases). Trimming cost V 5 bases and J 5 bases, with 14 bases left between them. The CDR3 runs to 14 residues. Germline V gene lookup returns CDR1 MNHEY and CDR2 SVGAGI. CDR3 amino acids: CASSPSQGGDTQYF. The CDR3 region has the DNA TGTGCCAGCAGTCCTAGCCAGGGGGGAGATACGCAGTATTTT.

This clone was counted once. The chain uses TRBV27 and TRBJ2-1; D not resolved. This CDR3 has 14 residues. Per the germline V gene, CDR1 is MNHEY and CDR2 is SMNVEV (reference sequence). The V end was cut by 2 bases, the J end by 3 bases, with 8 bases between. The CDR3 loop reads CASSLRSSYNEQFF. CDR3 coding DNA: TGTGCCAGCAGTTTAAGGAGTAGCTACAATGAGCAGTTCTTC.

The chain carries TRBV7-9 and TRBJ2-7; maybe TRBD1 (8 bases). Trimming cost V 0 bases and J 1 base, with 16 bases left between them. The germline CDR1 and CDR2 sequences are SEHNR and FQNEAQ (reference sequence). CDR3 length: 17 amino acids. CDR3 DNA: TGTGCCAGCAGCTTAGCCGGAGGACAGGGACTATCCTACGAGCAGTACTTC. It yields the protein CASSLAGGQGLSYEQYF. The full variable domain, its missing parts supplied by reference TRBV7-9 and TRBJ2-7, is DTGVSQNPRHKITKRGQNVTFRCDPISEHNRLYWYRQTLGQGPEFLTYFQNEAQLEKSRLLSDRFSAERPKGSFSTLEIQRTEQGDSAMYLCASSLAGGQGLSYEQYFGPGTRLTVT.

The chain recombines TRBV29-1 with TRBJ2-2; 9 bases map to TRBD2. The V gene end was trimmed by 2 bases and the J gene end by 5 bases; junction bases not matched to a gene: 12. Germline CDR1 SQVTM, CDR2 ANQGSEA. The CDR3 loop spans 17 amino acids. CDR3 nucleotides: TGCAGCGTTGAAACCCCCCTGAGCGGGGGGCCGACCGGGGAGCTGTTTTTT. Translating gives CSVETPLSGGPTGELFF.

This CDR3 reads CASSRGQLTDTQYF. The CDR3 coding sequence is TGTGCCAGCAGTCGGGGACAGCTCACAGATACGCAGTATTTT. The chain uses TRBV6-5 and TRBJ2-3; 7 bases agree with TRBD1. The germline CDR1 and CDR2 sequences are MNHEY and SVGAGI. The V segment lost 5 bases and the J segment 2 bases; nucleotides outside the gene matches: 4. There are 14 residues in the CDR3.

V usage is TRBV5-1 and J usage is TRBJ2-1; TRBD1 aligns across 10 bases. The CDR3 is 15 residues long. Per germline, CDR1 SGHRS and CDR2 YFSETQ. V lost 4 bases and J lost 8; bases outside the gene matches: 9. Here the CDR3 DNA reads TGCGCCAGCAGCGGCCGGGACAGGGGTTTCGATGAGCAGTTCTTC. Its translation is CASSGRDRGFDEQFF.

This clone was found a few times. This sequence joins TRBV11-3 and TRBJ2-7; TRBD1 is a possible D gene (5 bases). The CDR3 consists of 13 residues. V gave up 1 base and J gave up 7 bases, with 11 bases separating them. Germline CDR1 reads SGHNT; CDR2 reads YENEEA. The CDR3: CASSLGTGQEQYF. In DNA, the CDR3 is TGTGCCAGCAGCTTAGGTACAGGCCAGGAGCAGTACTTC.

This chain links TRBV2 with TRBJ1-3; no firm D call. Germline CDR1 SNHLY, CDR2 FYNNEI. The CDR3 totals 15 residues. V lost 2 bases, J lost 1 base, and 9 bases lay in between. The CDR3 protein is CASSESGNSGNTIYF. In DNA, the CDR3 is TGTGCCAGCAGTGAATCGGGAAATTCTGGAAACACCATATATTTT.

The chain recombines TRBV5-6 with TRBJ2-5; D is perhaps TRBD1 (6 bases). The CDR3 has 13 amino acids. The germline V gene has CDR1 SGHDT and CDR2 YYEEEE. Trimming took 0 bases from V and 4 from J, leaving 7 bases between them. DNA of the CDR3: TGTGCCAGCAGCTTGGGAGGGGGAGAGACCCAGTACTTC. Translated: CASSLGGGETQYF. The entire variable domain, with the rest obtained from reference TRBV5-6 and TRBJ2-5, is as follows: DAGVTQSPTHLIKTRGQQVTLRCSPKSGHDTVSWYQQALGQGPQFIFQYYEEEERQRGNFPDRFSGHQFPNYSSELNVNALLLGDSALYLCASSLGGGETQYFGPGTRLLVL.